These 24 T cell receptor beta chains were all obtained from the same sample, sequenced in a study of regulatory T cells in long-lasting Graves disease. Construction of the TCR beta libraries employed iRepertoire HTBI primers in conjunction with Arm-PCR of CDR3 regions. MiXCR was run by TCRdb on the multiplex PCR reads, yielding one entry per CDR3 protein. The sample holds around 460,000 distinct CDR3 sequences; 11% to 15% are singletons and the top ten take about a sixth. Time point indicated: newly diagnosed GD, antithyroid drugs for less than 3 months. The TCR library used RNA extracted from PBMCs. This same sample was also taken into another study, of T cells in Graves' hyperthyroidism and ophthalmopathy.

The source was peripheral blood mononuclear cells (PBMCs), collected at new diagnosis, from a patient treated with antithyroid drugs. The receptors shown here come from a woman aged 45-65 years with Graves disease.

This clonotype was counted at least ten times. The rearrangement uses TRBV6-5 and TRBJ2-7; 7 bases agree with TRBD2. V lost 4 bases to trimming and J lost 4 bases; unmatched junction nucleotides: 7. Germline CDR1 reads MNHEY; CDR2 reads SVGAGI. The CDR3 has 14 residues. This CDR3 is CASSLAGDWYEQYF. DNA for the CDR3: TGTGCCAGCAGTTTGGCGGGAGATTGGTACGAGCAGTACTTC.

This clonotype has at least ten counts. The rearrangement links TRBV11-2 to TRBJ1-6; TRBD1 agrees at 8 bases. From germline, CDR1 is SGHAT and CDR2 FQNNGV. The CDR3 extends over 14 amino acids. With V trimmed by 6 bases and J by 8 bases, 6 bases remained unmatched. The CDR3 region has the DNA TGTGCCAGCAGACCAGGGGGCCGGTATTCACCCCTCCACTTT. Its protein product is CASRPGGRYSPLHF.

This clonotype was found a few times. The chain joins TRBV28 to TRBJ2-2, with unresolved D. The germline CDR1 and CDR2 sequences are MDHEN and SYDVKM. The CDR3 extends over 13 amino acids. Trimming took off 5 bases at V and 9 bases at J, with 13 bases between the two ends. The CDR3 nucleotides read TGTGCCAGCAGTCCCACATGGATCAGGGAGCTGTTTTTT. Protein product: CASSPTWIRELFF.

There are many counts of this clonotype. V and J are TRBV7-3 and TRBJ2-3; TRBD2 aligns across 12 bases. The V and J ends lost 1 base and 6 bases, in that order; junction bases with no gene match: 5. CDR1 SGHTA and CDR2 FQGTGA come from the germline V gene. This CDR3 contains 16 residues. The CDR3 DNA is TGTGCCAGCAGCTTAAGACTAGCGGGAGAAGGGGATACGCAGTATTTT. Encoded protein: CASSLRLAGEGDTQYF. Complete variable domain (other parts from reference TRBV7-3 and TRBJ2-3): GAGVSQTPSNKVTEKGKYVELRCDPISGHTALYWYRQSLGQGPEFLIYFQGTGAADDSGLPNDRFFAVRPEGSVSTLKIQRTERGDSAVYLCASSLRLAGEGDTQYFGPGTRLTVL.

This clonotype was counted at least ten times. The gene calls are TRBV19 and TRBJ1-5, with D tentatively TRBD1 (5 bases). With 7 bases removed from V and 2 bases from J, the gap between germline ends came to 12 bases. The V gene's germline CDR1 is LNHDA and CDR2 SQIVND (reference sequence). The CDR3 extends over 14 amino acids. This chain's CDR3 is CASTFQGGNQPQHF. CDR3 DNA: TGTGCCAGTACTTTCCAGGGAGGCAATCAGCCCCAGCATTTT.

This clonotype was seen repeatedly, ten times or more. J is TRBJ2-2 and V is TRBV11-2; D uncertain. V lost 1 base and J 3 bases, leaving 6 bases between the germline ends. Germline values: CDR1 SGHAT, CDR2 FQNNGV. This CDR3 is 14 amino acids long. This chain's CDR3 is CASSLVLDTGELFF. Here the CDR3 DNA reads TGTGCCAGCAGCTTAGTCCTAGACACCGGGGAGCTGTTTTTT.

A remark on this clonotype: A much bigger clone sits one base away, suggesting this may be a read error. The CDR3 carries no conserved terminal phenylalanine or tryptophan, so it likely arises from a read error. This chain links TRBV20-1 with TRBJ1-1; the D is unclear. The V gene lost 1 base and the J gene lost 1 base, with 1 base spanning the gap. The CDR3 runs to 11 residues. Germline CDR1 DFQATT, CDR2 SNEGSKA (reference sequence). CDR3 nucleotide sequence: TGCAGTGCTAGAGGGAACACTGAAGCTTTCTAT. It translates to CSARGNTEAFY.

This clonotype was detected a few times. The chain is built from TRBV7-9 and TRBJ2-7; D is possibly TRBD2 (6 bases). The CDR3 extends over 14 amino acids. V was pared by 3 bases and J by 3 bases, with 12 bases between. Germline V lookup: CDR1 SEHNR, CDR2 FQNEAQ (reference sequence). The CDR3: CASSFSQGLYEQYF. The CDR3 DNA is TGTGCCAGCAGCTTTAGCCAGGGACTCTACGAGCAGTACTTC. The full variable domain, completed using reference TRBV7-9 and TRBJ2-7, is DTGVSQNPRHKITKRGQNVTFRCDPISEHNRLYWYRQTLGQGPEFLTYFQNEAQLEKSRLLSDRFSAERPKGSFSTLEIQRTEQGDSAMYLCASSFSQGLYEQYFGPGTRLTVT.

This clonotype was recorded a few times. The V and J genes are TRBV25-1 and TRBJ1-2; TRBD1 aligns across 10 bases. The CDR3 loop spans 16 amino acids. The germline V gene has CDR1 MGHDK and CDR2 SYGVNS. The trim removed 8 bases at V and 0 bases at J, leaving 9 bases unmatched. CDR3 protein: CASRPGQGIPNYGYTF. CDR3 bases: TGTGCCAGCCGGCCGGGACAGGGGATACCTAACTATGGCTACACCTTC.

This clonotype has just a few counts. The rearrangement links TRBV29-1 to TRBJ2-7; possibly TRBD1 for D (6 bases). CDR1 and CDR2 (germline): SQVTM, ANQGSEA. This CDR3 comprises 13 residues. Between the trimmed V and J ends, which lost 7 bases and 0 bases, there was a span of 13 bases. In nucleotides, the CDR3 is TGCAGCGCCCGGGACACGAACTCCTACGAGCAGTACTTC. Translated: CSARDTNSYEQYF.

This clonotype was counted many times. The V gene is TRBV5-1, the J gene TRBJ2-1, with 10 bases that match TRBD2. V lost 2 bases and J lost 3; bases outside the gene matches: 2. Germline CDR1 and CDR2: SGHRS and YFSETQ. The CDR3 runs to 15 residues. The CDR3: CASSLAGGFYNEQFF. CDR3 bases: TGCGCCAGCAGCTTAGCGGGAGGGTTCTACAATGAGCAGTTCTTC.

V usage is TRBV28 and J usage is TRBJ2-3; D remains ambiguous. The germline V and J ends were trimmed by 5 bases and 2 bases, with 20 bases remaining between them. Germline CDR1 is MDHEN and CDR2 is SYDVKM. This CDR3 is built from 17 residues. CDR3 region: CASSPTPPFPHTDTQYF. The CDR3 coding sequence is TGTGCCAGCAGTCCTACCCCACCGTTCCCCCACACAGATACGCAGTATTTT.

The table lists this clonotype with many counts. The chain is built from TRBV18 and TRBJ1-2; 9 bases line up with TRBD1. Trimming cost V 2 bases and J 7 bases; bases outside gene matches: 8. In germline, CDR1 is KGHSH, CDR2 LQKENI. The CDR3 has 15 residues. DNA of the CDR3: TGTGCCAGCTCACCAGAGCCGGGACAGGGACTTGGCTACACCTTC. It yields the protein CASSPEPGQGLGYTF.

Comments on this clonotype: The junction does not match germline at one end; this may be a read error. V gene TRBV29-1 combines with J gene TRBJ1-1, with TRBD1 identical over 10 bases. The CDR3 is made up of 15 amino acids. Germline assignment: CDR1 SQVTM and CDR2 ANQGSEA. CDR3 loop: CSVGPGQGMNTVAFF. DNA for the CDR3: TGCAGCGTCGGACCGGGACAGGGGATGAACACTGTAGCTTTCTTT. Complete variable domain (other parts from reference TRBV29-1 and TRBJ1-1): SAVISQKPSRDICQRGTSLTIQCQVDSQVTMMFWYRQQPGQSLTLIATANQGSEATYESGFVIDKFPISRPNLTFSTLTVSNMSPEDSSIYLCSVGPGQGMNTVAFFGQGTRLTVV.

This clonotype was detected many times. The rearrangement links TRBV27 to TRBJ2-3, with 8 nucleotides matching TRBD1. J was trimmed by 6 bases and V by 6 bases; bases with no gene match: 8. Germline V gene data show CDR1 as MNHEY and CDR2 as SMNVEV (reference sequence). This CDR3 has 14 residues. CDR3 protein: CASSIDYRGDTQYF. The CDR3 DNA reads TGTGCCAGCAGCATAGACTACAGGGGGGATACGCAGTATTTT.

The chain links TRBV12-3 or TRBV12-4 to TRBJ1-6; D is unresolved. The V end lost 5 bases, the J end lost 5 bases, and 13 bases lay between the germline ends. The CDR3 runs 15 residues. CDR3 sequence: CASSPRPSHNSPLHF. DNA for the CDR3: TGTGCCAGCAGTCCAAGGCCGTCCCATAATTCACCCCTCCACTTT.

The sample holds many counts of this clonotype. The chain recombines TRBV5-5 with TRBJ1-4; D is unclear. The CDR3 loop spans 15 amino acids. Trimming cost V 2 bases and J 0 bases, with 8 bases left between them. Germline V gene data show CDR1 as SGHKS and CDR2 as YYEKEE (reference sequence). CDR3 nucleotide sequence: TGTGCCAGCAGCTTTTCAGCTGCAACTAATGAAAAACTGTTTTTT. Amino acids: CASSFSAATNEKLFF.

The sample holds a few counts of this clonotype. The rearrangement uses TRBV7-9 and TRBJ2-4, with TRBD2 identical over 9 bases. CDR1 is SEHNR and CDR2 is FQNEAQ in the germline V gene (reference sequence). V lost 5 bases and J lost 0; bases outside the gene matches: 11. CDR3 length equals 18 residues. The CDR3 loop is CASSPGASGTIAKNIQYF. CDR3 DNA: TGTGCCAGCAGCCCTGGGGCTAGCGGGACTATAGCCAAAAACATTCAGTACTTC.

For this clonotype: A read error may be the cause here, since a much bigger clone is one base away. The CDR3 region has the DNA TGTGCCATCAGTGATCCTAGCGGGAGTTACGAGCAGTACTTC. Protein: CAISDPSGSYEQYF. This sequence joins TRBV10-3 and TRBJ2-7; 10 bases agree with TRBD2. The junction had 3 bases not matched to a gene; V was cut back by 3 bases and J by 4 bases. CDR1 and CDR2 from the germline V gene are ENHRY and SYGVKD. The CDR3 has 14 residues.

In its sample, this clonotype was seen many times. The chain uses TRBV6-1 and TRBJ1-2, with 9 bases identical to TRBD1. Losses at the gene ends were 10 bases for V and 7 bases for J; bases not matched to a gene: 13. Germline values: CDR1 MNHNS, CDR2 SASEGT. The CDR3 runs 14 residues. The CDR3 DNA is TGTGCCACGAAAACAGGGGGCTACGAGGCTGGCTACACCTTC. It codes for CATKTGGYEAGYTF.

The chain couples TRBV11-2 to TRBJ1-5; no firm D call. Trimming left V 3 bases short and J 2 bases short, with 11 bases between. CDR1 and CDR2 (germline): SGHAT, FQNNGV. The CDR3 contains 15 residues. CDR3 in amino acids: CASSLEFGGNQPQHF. CDR3 in DNA: TGTGCCAGCAGCTTGGAGTTTGGAGGCAATCAGCCCCAGCATTTT.

This clonotype was found a few times. V is TRBV20-1 and J is TRBJ2-2; D is ambiguous. There are 14 residues in the CDR3. V shed 0 bases and J shed 4 bases, with 9 bases lying between them. The germline CDR1 and CDR2 sequences are DFQATT and SNEGSKA (reference sequence). CDR3 DNA sequence: TGCAGTGCTAGAGATGGGTACTTCACCGGGGAGCTGTTTTTT. Amino acids: CSARDGYFTGELFF.

In this sample, this clonotype turned up a few times. At one of its ends the junction is not consistent with the germline gene, which may arise from a read error. The genes are TRBV19 and TRBJ2-1, with 14 bases fitting TRBD2. The CDR3 extends over 15 amino acids. Germline CDR1 is LNHDA and CDR2 is SQIVND (reference sequence). The CDR3 here is CASSIGAGTSGSLVF. The CDR3, as DNA: TGTGCCAGTAGTATAGGGGCAGGGACTAGCGGGAGTCTGGTCTTC.

This clonotype was recorded many times. The chain is built from TRBV4-2 and TRBJ2-5; 8 bases map to TRBD1. Germline V lookup: CDR1 LGHNA, CDR2 YNFKEQ. This CDR3 contains 15 residues. Germline trimming cut 0 bases from V and 1 base from J; bases unmatched to any gene: 1. CDR3 protein: CASSQDRGLQETQYF. The CDR3 DNA sequence: TGTGCCAGCAGCCAAGACAGGGGGCTCCAAGAGACCCAGTACTTC.